Presented here are 32 T cell receptor beta chains from one specimen sequenced in a study of CD8+CD57+ T cells in acquired aplastic anemia. It was genomic DNA that served as the template for profiling TCR beta VDJ and CDR3. TCRdb itself ran the reads through MiXCR, one entry per CDR3 protein. The sample contains some 190,000 distinct CDR3 sequences, approximately 50% of which appear only once. The sample consisted of sorted CD4+, CD8+, or CD8+CD57+ T cells (not recorded which) from PBMCs. The receptors stem from a human donor in good health, serving as a control.

This chain connects TRBV2 to TRBJ2-2; 14 bases are a match to TRBD2. Germline V gene sequence: CDR1 SNHLY, CDR2 FYNNEI. The CDR3 runs 15 residues. Trimming removed 3 bases from V and 8 bases from J; junction bases left unmatched: 2. CDR3 amino acids: CASSEGLAGAGELFF. CDR3 nucleotide sequence: TGTGCCAGCAGTGAGGGACTAGCGGGGGCGGGGGAGCTGTTTTTT.

In this sample, this clonotype turned up many times. The chain recombines TRBV5-6 with TRBJ1-3; 8 nucleotides line up with TRBD1. J gave up 4 bases and V 4 bases, and 4 bases lay outside the gene matches. The CDR3 runs to 14 residues. Germline V CDR1 and CDR2: SGHDT, YYEEEE. The CDR3 protein is CASSDGTGGNTIYF. The CDR3 region has the DNA TGTGCCAGCAGCGACGGGACAGGAGGAAACACCATATATTTT.

The gene calls are TRBV11-2 and TRBJ1-6; the D gene is possibly TRBD1 (5 bases). The CDR3 covers 15 residues. Germline V CDR1 and CDR2: SGHAT, FQNNGV. V lost 1 base, J lost 6 bases, and 10 bases lay in between. In DNA form, the CDR3 reads TGTGCCAGCAGCTTAGCCCTAGGGGCTAATTCACCCCTCCACTTT. This gives the protein CASSLALGANSPLHF.

This clonotype was counted ten times or more. The chain combines TRBV18 with TRBJ2-5, with no clear D. Germline assignment: CDR1 KGHSH and CDR2 LQKENI. The CDR3 spans 13 residues. Trimming removed 1 base at V and 5 bases at J, with 8 bases between. The CDR3 coding sequence is TGTGCCAGCTCACCACAGGGTTCCGAGACCCAGTACTTC. Amino acid sequence: CASSPQGSETQYF.

V gene TRBV6-1 combines with J gene TRBJ2-7; TRBD1 might be the D (5 bases). V lost 1 base, J lost 7 bases, and 14 bases lay in between. Germline V lookup: CDR1 MNHNS, CDR2 SASEGT. CDR3 length: 14 residues. The chain's CDR3 is CASSEGNRLTEQYF. For the CDR3, the DNA is TGTGCCAGCAGTGAAGGGAACAGGCTGACTGAGCAGTACTTC.

Points on this clonotype: A much larger clone lies a single base off, so this may be a read error. The V gene is TRBV7-8, the J gene TRBJ2-7; a possible D gene is TRBD2 (6 bases). CDR3 length: 15 residues. V lost 5 bases to trimming and J lost 4 bases, with 18 bases between them. The V gene's germline CDR1 is SGHVS and CDR2 FQNEAQ. The CDR3 is CASSLSLGGLYEQYF. Written as DNA, the CDR3 is TGTGCCAGCAGCCTCAGCCTGGGAGGACTTTACGAGCAGTACTTC.

This clonotype was detected ten times or more. The CDR3 loop is CASSLMGSQETQYF. CDR3 bases: TGTGCCAGCAGCTTAATGGGGAGCCAAGAGACCCAGTACTTC. V usage is TRBV7-9 and J usage is TRBJ2-5, with D perhaps matching TRBD2 (5 bases). The germline gives CDR1 SEHNR, CDR2 FQNEAQ (reference sequence). The CDR3 loop spans 14 amino acids. V was clipped by 2 bases and J by 1 base, with 8 bases between them.

This clonotype was seen many times. The chain is built from TRBV11-3 and TRBJ2-2; D unresolved. This CDR3 spans 13 amino acids. Germline loops: CDR1 SGHNT, CDR2 YENEEA. V was shortened by 0 bases and J by 4 bases, with 3 bases between the two germline ends. For the CDR3, the DNA is TGTGCCAGCAGCTTAGATTTCACCGGGGAGCTGTTTTTT. It codes for CASSLDFTGELFF.

This clonotype was seen repeatedly, ten times or more. The J gene is TRBJ2-3, the V gene TRBV15, with D perhaps matching TRBD1 or TRBD2 (6 bases each). CDR3 length: 14 residues. V shed 3 bases and J shed 4 bases, with 11 bases lying between them. CDR1 is LNHNV and CDR2 is YYDKDF in the germline V gene (reference sequence). As DNA, the CDR3 is TGTGCCACCAGCAGTGGAGGGGGGCCAGATACGCAGTATTTT. Translating it yields CATSSGGGPDTQYF.

V usage is TRBV7-2 and J usage is TRBJ2-7, with 7 bases lining up with TRBD2. Trimming at V came to 1 base and at J to 3 bases, leaving 6 bases not matched to a gene. The CDR3 is 15 amino acids. Germline V lookup: CDR1 SGHTA, CDR2 FQGNSA. CDR3 DNA sequence: TGTGCCAGCAGCTTAGGGGAGGGTACCAGCTACGAGCAGTACGTC. Translated, it gives CASSLGEGTSYEQYV.

The chain links TRBV19 to TRBJ1-1; no reliable D call. CDR1 and CDR2 (germline): LNHDA, SQIVND (reference sequence). The CDR3 totals 13 residues. V was trimmed by 3 bases and J by 1 base, leaving 6 bases between them. Here the CDR3 DNA reads TGTGCCAGTAGTATGGGCGAGAACACTGAAGCTTTCTTT. Protein sequence: CASSMGENTEAFF. The whole variable domain, filled in from reference TRBV19 and TRBJ1-1, reads DGGITQSPKYLFRKEGQNVTLSCEQNLNHDAMYWYRQDPGQGLRLIYYSQIVNDFQKGDIAEGYSVSREKKESFPLTVTSAQKNPTAFYLCASSMGENTEAFFGQGTRLTVV.

This clonotype was recorded at least ten times. This chain links TRBV12-3 or TRBV12-4 with TRBJ2-5; D may be TRBD1 (5 bases). This CDR3 is built from 15 residues. V lost 3 bases and J lost 0, with 11 bases in between. The CDR3 bases are TGTGCCAGCAGTTTGCGGCAGGGCAACCAAGAGACCCAGTACTTC. Encoded protein: CASSLRQGNQETQYF.

The genes are TRBV6-6 and TRBJ1-2; 7 nucleotides line up with TRBD1. The CDR3 loop spans 18 amino acids. Germline V gene data show CDR1 as MNHNY and CDR2 as SVGAGI (reference sequence). The V gene end was trimmed by 5 bases and the J gene end by 2 bases; junction bases not matched to a gene: 17. CDR3 sequence reads: CASSEDRLSNNFNYGYTF. In nucleotides, the CDR3 is TGTGCCAGCAGTGAGGACAGGCTGTCTAATAACTTCAACTATGGCTACACCTTC.

In its sample, this clonotype was seen many times. This chain links TRBV7-9 with TRBJ1-5; TRBD1 aligns across 7 bases. The length of the CDR3 is 14 residues. Germline CDR1 reads SEHNR; CDR2 reads FQNEAQ (reference sequence). Trimming cost V 5 bases and J 3 bases; bases outside gene matches: 4. DNA for the CDR3: TGTGCCAGCAGCAAGGGACAGAACAATCAGCCCCAGCATTTT. Amino acid sequence: CASSKGQNNQPQHF.

As to this clonotype: Being one base from a much bigger clone, this may be a read error. This chain uses TRBV6-6 with TRBJ2-2; TRBD2 might be the D (6 bases). The CDR3 runs 15 residues. Germline loops: CDR1 MNHNY, CDR2 SVGAGI (reference sequence). CDR3 DNA: TGTGCCAGCAGTTACCTGGACCCACTGGGCGGGGAGCAGTTTTTT. Encoded protein: CASSYLDPLGGEQFF.

This clonotype is a singleton in its sample. The rearrangement joins TRBV7-8 to TRBJ2-7, with 7 bases that match TRBD1. The CDR3 consists of 15 residues. V was clipped by 5 bases and J by 4 bases; unmatched bases: 11. The germline V gene encodes CDR1 SGHVS and CDR2 FQNEAQ. DNA of the CDR3: TGTGCCAGCAGCCGGACCGGGACAGCACTGTACGAGCAGTACTTC. It is translated as CASSRTGTALYEQYF.

The chain uses TRBV7-9 and TRBJ2-5, with 10 bases lining up with TRBD2. Germline CDR1 is SEHNR and CDR2 is FQNEAQ (reference sequence). The CDR3 runs to 14 residues. V was clipped by 5 bases and J by 3 bases; unmatched bases: 3. CDR3 DNA: TGTGCCAGCAGCGCAGGGACTAGCGAAGAGACCCAGTACTTC. Translated, it gives CASSAGTSEETQYF.

V gene TRBV19 combines with J gene TRBJ1-6, with D possibly being TRBD1 (5 bases). The CDR3 is 15 residues long. The V and J ends lost 6 bases and 9 bases respectively, with 18 bases between them. The germline V gene has CDR1 LNHDA and CDR2 SQIVND (reference sequence). The CDR3 DNA reads TGTGCCAGTAGACCTCCAGGCAGGGTGAGTTCACCCCTCCACTTT. Protein: CASRPPGRVSSPLHF.

This clonotype appeared a single time. This sequence joins TRBV5-1 and TRBJ2-7; D is perhaps TRBD2 (5 bases). Germline-derived CDR1 and CDR2 are SGHRS and YFSETQ. This CDR3 comprises 14 residues. The V end was cut by 6 bases, the J end by 3 bases, with 16 bases between. CDR3 protein: CASTGGGPLYEQYF. CDR3 in DNA: TGCGCCAGCACAGGAGGTGGTCCCCTCTACGAGCAGTACTTC.

This clonotype was observed at least ten times. The rearrangement joins TRBV7-6 to TRBJ2-7, with a tentative D call TRBD1 (7 bases). CDR1 and CDR2 (germline): SGHVS, FNYEAQ. This CDR3 spans 15 amino acids. Trimming took off 5 bases at V and 1 base at J, with 15 bases between the two ends. CDR3 residues: CASSPRTGGSYEQYF. The CDR3 nucleotides are TGTGCCAGCAGCCCTCGGACAGGAGGGTCCTACGAGCAGTACTTC.

This clonotype was seen a few times. The chain is built from TRBV5-1 and TRBJ2-5; D tentatively fits TRBD1 or TRBD2 (6 bases each). CDR1 is SGHRS, CDR2 YFSETQ, per germline. The CDR3 loop spans 18 amino acids. Between the trimmed V and J ends, which lost 5 bases and 4 bases, there was a span of 27 bases. For the CDR3, the DNA is TGCGCCAGCAGTTTAATCCCGCTCACAGGGAGGTCGGGAGAGACCCAGTACTTC. It yields the protein CASSLIPLTGRSGETQYF.

This clonotype was observed a handful of times. The chain joins TRBV2 to TRBJ1-1; 7 bases fit TRBD1. CDR1 is SNHLY and CDR2 is FYNNEI in the germline V gene. The CDR3 sequence is 15 residues long. Unmatched junction bases numbered 15, after V lost 4 bases and J lost 10 bases. CDR3 nucleotides: TGTGCCAGCAGTGGGGAGCCCAGACAGGGCGGGGCAGCTTTCTTT. Its protein product is CASSGEPRQGGAAFF.

V gene TRBV29-1 combines with J gene TRBJ2-5, with TRBD2 matching 7 bases. Germline V gene data show CDR1 as SQVTM and CDR2 as ANQGSEA. The V and J ends lost 6 bases and 1 base, in that order; junction bases with no gene match: 2. CDR3 size: 12 residues. DNA for the CDR3: TGCAGCGTGGGGACTACCCAAGAGACCCAGTACTTC. Residues: CSVGTTQETQYF. Based on the CDR3 plus reference TRBV29-1 and TRBJ2-5, the full variable domain is SAVISQKPSRDICQRGTSLTIQCQVDSQVTMMFWYRQQPGQSLTLIATANQGSEATYESGFVIDKFPISRPNLTFSTLTVSNMSPEDSSIYLCSVGTTQETQYFGPGTRLLVL.

This clonotype was seen repeatedly, ten times or more. The J gene is TRBJ2-2, the V gene TRBV9; 8 bases line up with TRBD2. V lost 0 bases to trimming and J lost 3 bases; unmatched junction nucleotides: 4. Per germline, CDR1 SGDLS and CDR2 YYNGEE. The CDR3 extends over 16 amino acids. CDR3 nucleotide sequence: TGTGCCAGCAGCGTAGCAGCGGGGGAGTACACCGGGGAGCTGTTTTTT. Protein sequence: CASSVAAGEYTGELFF.

This CDR3 is CASSLFQGGSGNTF. CDR3 DNA sequence: TGTGCCAGCAGCTTATTCCAGGGGGGCTCTGGAAACACCTTC. The V call is TRBV11-2, the J call TRBJ1-2; 7 bases are a match to TRBD1. The CDR3 has 14 amino acids. Germline CDR1 and CDR2: SGHAT and FQNNGV. V shed 2 bases, J shed 12 bases, and the junction held 12 bases outside the gene matches. Supplemented by reference TRBV11-2 and TRBJ1-2, the full variable domain reads EAGVAQSPRYKIIEKRQSVAFWCNPISGHATLYWYQQILGQGPKLLIQFQNNGVVDDSQLPKDRFSAERLKGVDSTLKIQPAKLEDSAVYLCASSLFQGGSGNTFGSGTRLTVV.

The chain has TRBV7-6 and TRBJ2-5; 7 bases are shared with TRBD2. The CDR3 is made up of 16 amino acids. The junction had 12 bases not matched to a gene; V was cut back by 4 bases and J by 4 bases. The V gene's germline CDR1 is SGHVS and CDR2 FNYEAQ. CDR3 bases: TGTGCCAGCAGCTCTGTGTTTAAGCGGGGCGGAGAGACCCAGTACTTC. Protein product: CASSSVFKRGGETQYF.

This clonotype appeared a single time. An end of the junction differs from the germline gene, which may be a read error. This rearrangement joins TRBV7-2 to TRBJ2-1, with a weak D call TRBD1 (6 bases). This CDR3 is built from 15 residues. Germline V gives CDR1 SGHTA, CDR2 FQGNSA. CDR3 DNA sequence: TGCGCCAGCAGCCAGAGAGGACAGAACTACAATGAGCAGTTCTTC. The encoded protein is CASSQRGQNYNEQFF.

This chain connects TRBV28 to TRBJ1-6, with a possible D match to TRBD1 (5 bases). The CDR3 totals 15 residues. With 5 bases removed from V and 9 bases from J, the gap between germline ends came to 17 bases. Per the germline V gene, CDR1 is MDHEN and CDR2 is SYDVKM. The CDR3 reads CASSPLPGQISPLHF. The DNA for the CDR3 is TGTGCCAGCAGTCCCCTCCCAGGACAAATTTCACCCCTCCACTTT.

The CDR3 region has the DNA TGTGCCAGCAGCCATAGACAGGGAGTGAACACTGAAGCTTTCTTT. Protein sequence: CASSHRQGVNTEAFF. V is TRBV7-2 and J is TRBJ1-1, with 7 bases aligning to TRBD1. Germline CDR1 reads SGHTA; CDR2 reads FQGNSA. Trimming cost V 5 bases and J 0 bases; bases outside gene matches: 6. The CDR3 has 15 residues.

This clonotype was found a few times. J is TRBJ2-1 and V is TRBV20-1, with 7 bases identical to TRBD1. The CDR3 loop spans 13 amino acids. The V segment lost 7 bases and the J segment 4 bases; nucleotides outside the gene matches: 7. Germline V gene data show CDR1 as DFQATT and CDR2 as SNEGSKA (reference sequence). The CDR3 protein is CSVHRDSYNEQFF. DNA of the CDR3: TGCAGTGTTCACCGGGACAGTTACAATGAGCAGTTCTTC.

This rearrangement joins TRBV10-3 to TRBJ2-1; D not certain. Looked up from germline, CDR1 is ENHRY and CDR2 is SYGVKD. This CDR3 has 13 residues. The V end lost 5 bases, the J end lost 9 bases, and 14 bases lay between the germline ends. The CDR3 coding sequence is TGTGCCATCAGTATGGGGATGCACGTTGAGCAGTTCTTC. As protein: CAISMGMHVEQFF.

This clonotype was detected only a few times. The chain is built from TRBV5-1 and TRBJ2-7; 8 nucleotides line up with TRBD2. The CDR3 is 16 residues long. V lost 3 bases to trimming and J lost 2 bases; unmatched junction nucleotides: 10. CDR1 is SGHRS, CDR2 YFSETQ, per germline. This CDR3 is CASSWAGSGVTYEQYF. The CDR3 DNA follows: TGCGCCAGCAGCTGGGCTGGTAGCGGGGTTACCTACGAGCAGTACTTC. The full variable domain, rest sourced from reference TRBV5-1 and TRBJ2-7, is KAGVTQTPRYLIKTRGQQVTLSCSPISGHRSVSWYQQTPGQGLQFLFEYFSETQRNKGNFPGRFSGRQFSNSRSEMNVSTLELGDSALYLCASSWAGSGVTYEQYFGPGTRLTVT.